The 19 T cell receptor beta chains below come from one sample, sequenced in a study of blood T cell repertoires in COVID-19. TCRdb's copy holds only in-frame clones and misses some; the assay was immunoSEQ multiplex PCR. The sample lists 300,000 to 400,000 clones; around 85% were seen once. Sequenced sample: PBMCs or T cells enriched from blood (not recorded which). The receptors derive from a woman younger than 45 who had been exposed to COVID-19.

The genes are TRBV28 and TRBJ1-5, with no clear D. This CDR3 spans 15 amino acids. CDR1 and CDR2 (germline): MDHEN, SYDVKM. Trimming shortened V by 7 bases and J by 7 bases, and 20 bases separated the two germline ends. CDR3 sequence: CASMSEGGGRQPQHF. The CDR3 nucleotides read TGTGCCAGCATGTCAGAGGGAGGAGGAAGACAGCCCCAGCATTTT. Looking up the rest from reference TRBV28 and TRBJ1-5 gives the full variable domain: DVKVTQSSRYLVKRTGEKVFLECVQDMDHENMFWYRQDPGLGLRLIYFSYDVKMKEKGDIPEGYSVSREKKERFSLILESASTNQTSMYLCASMSEGGGRQPQHFGDGTRLSIL.

The CDR3 loop reads CASSIGTSGLYEQYF. CDR3 coding DNA: TGTGCCAGTAGTATTGGGACTAGCGGACTCTACGAGCAGTACTTC. The chain employs TRBV19 and TRBJ2-7, with 11 nucleotides matching TRBD2. The trim removed 3 bases at V and 3 bases at J, leaving 4 bases unmatched. The germline V gene has CDR1 LNHDA and CDR2 SQIVND (reference sequence). There are 15 residues in the CDR3. The entire variable domain, with the rest obtained from reference TRBV19 and TRBJ2-7, is as follows: DGGITQSPKYLFRKEGQNVTLSCEQNLNHDAMYWYRQDPGQGLRLIYYSQIVNDFQKGDIAEGYSVSREKKESFPLTVTSAQKNPTAFYLCASSIGTSGLYEQYFGPGTRLTVT.

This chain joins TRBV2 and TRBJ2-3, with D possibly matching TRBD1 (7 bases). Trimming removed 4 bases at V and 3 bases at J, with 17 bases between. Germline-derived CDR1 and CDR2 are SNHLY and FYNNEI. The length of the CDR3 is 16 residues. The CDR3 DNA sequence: TGTGCCAGCAGTGCCGGTCCAGGGGGGATGACAGATACGCAGTATTTT. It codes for CASSAGPGGMTDTQYF.

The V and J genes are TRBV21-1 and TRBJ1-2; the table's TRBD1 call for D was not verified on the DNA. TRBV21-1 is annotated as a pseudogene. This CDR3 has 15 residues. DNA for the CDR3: TGTGCCAGCAGCATATTTCAGGGGGCGCGGGGTGGCTACACCTTC. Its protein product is CASSIFQGARGGYTF.

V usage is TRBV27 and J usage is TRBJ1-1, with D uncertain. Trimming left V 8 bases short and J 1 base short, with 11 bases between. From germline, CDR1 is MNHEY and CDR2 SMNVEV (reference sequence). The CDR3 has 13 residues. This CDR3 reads CASGPRGNTEAFF. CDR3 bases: TGTGCCAGCGGCCCTCGAGGGAACACTGAAGCTTTCTTT.

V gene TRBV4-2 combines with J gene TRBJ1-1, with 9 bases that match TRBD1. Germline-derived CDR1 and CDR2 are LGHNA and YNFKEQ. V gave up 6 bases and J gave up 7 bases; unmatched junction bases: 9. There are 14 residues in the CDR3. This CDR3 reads CASRSGTGLYEAFF. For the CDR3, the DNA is TGTGCCAGCAGATCCGGGACAGGGTTGTATGAAGCTTTCTTT.

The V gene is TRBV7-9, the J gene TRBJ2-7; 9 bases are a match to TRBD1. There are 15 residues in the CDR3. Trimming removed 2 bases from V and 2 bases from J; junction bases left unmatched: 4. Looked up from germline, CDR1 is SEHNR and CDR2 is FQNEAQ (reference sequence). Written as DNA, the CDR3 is TGTGCCAGCAGCTTATCGAGACAGGGGGCCTACGAGCAGTACTTC. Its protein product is CASSLSRQGAYEQYF.

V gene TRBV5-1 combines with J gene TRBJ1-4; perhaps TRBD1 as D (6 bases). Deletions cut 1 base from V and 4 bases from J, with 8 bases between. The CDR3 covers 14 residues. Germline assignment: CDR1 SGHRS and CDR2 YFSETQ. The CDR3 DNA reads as TGCGCCAGCAGCTTGAGGGGGAGTAATGAAAAACTGTTTTTT. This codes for CASSLRGSNEKLFF.

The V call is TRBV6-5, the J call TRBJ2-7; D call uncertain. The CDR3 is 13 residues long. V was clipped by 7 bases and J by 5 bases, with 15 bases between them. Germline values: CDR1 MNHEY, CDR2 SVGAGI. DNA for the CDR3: TGTGCCAGCACCCAAAGTCAGGCCAACGAGCAGTACTTC. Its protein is CASTQSQANEQYF.

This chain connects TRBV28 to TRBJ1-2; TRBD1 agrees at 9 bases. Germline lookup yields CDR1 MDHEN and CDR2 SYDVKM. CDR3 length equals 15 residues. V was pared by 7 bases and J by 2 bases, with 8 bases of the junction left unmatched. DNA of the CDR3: TGTGCCAGCACCAACACAGGGGGCGGCAACTATGGCTACACCTTC. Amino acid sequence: CASTNTGGGNYGYTF.

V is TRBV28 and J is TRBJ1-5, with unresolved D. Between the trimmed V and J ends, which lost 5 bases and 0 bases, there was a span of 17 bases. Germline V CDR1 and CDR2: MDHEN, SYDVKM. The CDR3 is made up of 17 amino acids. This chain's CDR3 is CASSLDYVDYSNQPQHF. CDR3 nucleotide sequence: TGTGCCAGCAGTCTAGACTATGTAGACTATAGCAATCAGCCCCAGCATTTT.

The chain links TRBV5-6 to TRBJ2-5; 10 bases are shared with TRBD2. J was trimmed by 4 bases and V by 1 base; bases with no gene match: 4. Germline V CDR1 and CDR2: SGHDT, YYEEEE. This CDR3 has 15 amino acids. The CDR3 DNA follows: TGTGCCAGCAGCTTGTTACTAGCGGGAAGAGAGACCCAGTACTTC. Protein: CASSLLLAGRETQYF.

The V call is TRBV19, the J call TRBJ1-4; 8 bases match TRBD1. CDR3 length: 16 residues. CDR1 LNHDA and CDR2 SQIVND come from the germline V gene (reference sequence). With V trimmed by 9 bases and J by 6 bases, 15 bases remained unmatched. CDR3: CASTKLSPGQDEKLFF. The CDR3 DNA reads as TGTGCCAGCACCAAACTCTCGCCGGGACAGGATGAAAAACTGTTTTTT.

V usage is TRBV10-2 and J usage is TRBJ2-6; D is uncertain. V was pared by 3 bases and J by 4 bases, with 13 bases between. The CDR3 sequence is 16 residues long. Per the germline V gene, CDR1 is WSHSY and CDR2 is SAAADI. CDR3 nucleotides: TGCGCCAGCAGTGATAATATCGGTAACGGGGCCAACGTCCTGACTTTC. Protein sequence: CASSDNIGNGANVLTF.

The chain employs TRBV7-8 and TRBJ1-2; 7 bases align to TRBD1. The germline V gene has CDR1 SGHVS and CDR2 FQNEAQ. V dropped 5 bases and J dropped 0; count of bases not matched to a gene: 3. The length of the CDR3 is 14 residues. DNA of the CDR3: TGTGCCAGCAGCGGACAGGCCACTAACTATGGCTACACCTTC. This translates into CASSGQATNYGYTF.

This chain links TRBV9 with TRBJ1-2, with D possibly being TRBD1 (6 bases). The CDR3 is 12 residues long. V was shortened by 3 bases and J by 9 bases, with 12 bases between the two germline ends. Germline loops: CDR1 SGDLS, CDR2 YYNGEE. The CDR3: CASSGDTFSYTF. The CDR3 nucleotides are TGTGCCAGCAGCGGGGACACCTTTAGCTACACCTTC.

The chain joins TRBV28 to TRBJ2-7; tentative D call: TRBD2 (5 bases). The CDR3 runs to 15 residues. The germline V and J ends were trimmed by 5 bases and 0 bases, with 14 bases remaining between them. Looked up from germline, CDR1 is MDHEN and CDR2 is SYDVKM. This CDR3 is CASSPGSISSYEQYF. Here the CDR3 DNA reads TGTGCCAGCAGTCCGGGGTCTATTAGCTCCTACGAGCAGTACTTC.

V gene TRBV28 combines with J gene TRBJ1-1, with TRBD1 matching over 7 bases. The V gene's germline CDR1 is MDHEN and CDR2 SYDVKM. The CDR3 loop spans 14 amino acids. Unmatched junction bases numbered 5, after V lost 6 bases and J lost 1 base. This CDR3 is CASSFGTENTEAFF. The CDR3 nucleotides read TGTGCCAGCAGCTTCGGGACAGAGAACACTGAAGCTTTCTTT. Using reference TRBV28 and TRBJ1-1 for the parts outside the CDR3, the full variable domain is DVKVTQSSRYLVKRTGEKVFLECVQDMDHENMFWYRQDPGLGLRLIYFSYDVKMKEKGDIPEGYSVSREKKERFSLILESASTNQTSMYLCASSFGTENTEAFFGQGTRLTVV.

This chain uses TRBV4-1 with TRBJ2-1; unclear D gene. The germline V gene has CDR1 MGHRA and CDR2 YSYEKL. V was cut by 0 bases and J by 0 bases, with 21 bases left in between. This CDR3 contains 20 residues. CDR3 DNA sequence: TGCGCCAGCAGCCAAGATTATATAAGCCAATTTAGTAGCTCCTACAATGAGCAGTTCTTC. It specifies CASSQDYISQFSSSYNEQFF.